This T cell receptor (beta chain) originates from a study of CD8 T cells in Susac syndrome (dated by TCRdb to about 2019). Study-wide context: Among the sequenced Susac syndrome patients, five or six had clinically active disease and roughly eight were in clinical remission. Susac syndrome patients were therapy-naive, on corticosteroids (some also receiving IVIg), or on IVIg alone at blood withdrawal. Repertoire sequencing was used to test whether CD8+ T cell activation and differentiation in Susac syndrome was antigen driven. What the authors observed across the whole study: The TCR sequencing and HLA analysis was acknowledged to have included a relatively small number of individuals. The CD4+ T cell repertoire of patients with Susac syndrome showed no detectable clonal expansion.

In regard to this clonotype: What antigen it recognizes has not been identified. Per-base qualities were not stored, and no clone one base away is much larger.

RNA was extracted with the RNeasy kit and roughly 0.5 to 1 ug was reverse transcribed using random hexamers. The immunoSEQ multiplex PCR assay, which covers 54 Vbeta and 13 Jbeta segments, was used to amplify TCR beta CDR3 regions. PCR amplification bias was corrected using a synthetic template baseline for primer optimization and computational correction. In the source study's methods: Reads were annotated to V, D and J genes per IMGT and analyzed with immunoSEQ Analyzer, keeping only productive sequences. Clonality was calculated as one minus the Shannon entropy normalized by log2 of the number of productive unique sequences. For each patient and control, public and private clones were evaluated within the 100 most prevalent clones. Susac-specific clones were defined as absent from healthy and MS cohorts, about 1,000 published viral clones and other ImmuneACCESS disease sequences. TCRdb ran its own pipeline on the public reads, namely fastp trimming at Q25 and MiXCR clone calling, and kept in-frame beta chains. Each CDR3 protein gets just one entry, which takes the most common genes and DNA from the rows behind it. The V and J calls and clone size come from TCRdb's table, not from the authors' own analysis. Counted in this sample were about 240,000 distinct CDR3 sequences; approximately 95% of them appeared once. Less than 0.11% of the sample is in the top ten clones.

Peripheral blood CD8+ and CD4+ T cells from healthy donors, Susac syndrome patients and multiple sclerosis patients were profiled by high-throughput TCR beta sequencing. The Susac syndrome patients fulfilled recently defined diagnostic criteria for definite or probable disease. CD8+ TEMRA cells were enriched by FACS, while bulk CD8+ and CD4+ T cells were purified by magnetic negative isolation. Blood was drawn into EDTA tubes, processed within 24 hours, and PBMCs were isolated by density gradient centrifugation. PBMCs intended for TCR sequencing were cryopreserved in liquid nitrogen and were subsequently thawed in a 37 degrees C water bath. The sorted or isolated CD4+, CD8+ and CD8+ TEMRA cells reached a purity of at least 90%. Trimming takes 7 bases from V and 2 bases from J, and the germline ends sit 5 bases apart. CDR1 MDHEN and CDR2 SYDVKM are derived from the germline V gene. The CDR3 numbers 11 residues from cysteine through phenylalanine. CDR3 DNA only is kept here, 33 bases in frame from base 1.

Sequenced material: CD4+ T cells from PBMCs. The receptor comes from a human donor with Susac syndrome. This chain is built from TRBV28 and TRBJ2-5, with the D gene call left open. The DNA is TGTGCCAGCACCGTACAAGAGACCCAGTACTTC. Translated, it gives CASTVQETQYF.